The rows below give T cell receptor beta chains drawn from one sample of a study of blood T cell repertoires in COVID-19. Clones were sequenced by immunoSEQ multiplex PCR, and TCRdb holds only the in-frame ones, with some missing. The sample holds over 100,000 clones; around 89% are singletons and the top ten take roughly 4%. Sample: peripheral blood. All receptors derive from a man between 60 and 70 years old with COVID-19, enrolled during active disease. The CDR3 runs from the conserved cysteine through the conserved F or W. D genes are given only for firm matches. Rows give clone size only sometimes, using once, few, many, or a class for an expanded clone.

clone size	V gene	D gene	J gene	CDR3 protein	CDR3 DNA
.	TRBV5-1	TRBD1	TRBJ1-1	CASSSQGNRNTEAFF	TGCGCCAGCAGCTCACAGGGGAATAGGAACACTGAAGCTTTCTTT
.	TRBV19	TRBD1	TRBJ1-6	CASSDGQGAGSYNSPLHF	TGTGCCAGTAGTGATGGACAGGGGGCAGGATCCTATAATTCACCCCTCCACTTT
.	TRBV2	.	TRBJ1-5	CASKVGRSRNQPQHF	TGTGCCAGCAAAGTAGGGAGGAGTCGCAATCAGCCCCAGCATTTT
.	TRBV9	.	TRBJ2-1	CASSVDGLDQSRFF	TGTGCCAGCAGCGTAGACGGCCTAGACCAGTCCCGGTTCTTC
.	TRBV29-1	TRBD2	TRBJ2-5	CSATSAGGRETQYF	TGCAGCGCAACCTCGGCGGGGGGGCGAGAGACCCAGTACTTC
.	TRBV28	.	TRBJ1-1	CASSAEDTEAFF	TGTGCCAGCAGCGCGGAGGACACTGAAGCTTTCTTT
.	TRBV5-8	.	TRBJ1-5	CASSSAQGFYQPQHF	TGTGCCAGCAGCTCCGCCCAGGGTTTCTACCAGCCCCAGCATTTT
.	TRBV19	.	TRBJ1-1	CASSILDSSTNTEAFF	TGTGCCAGTAGTATCCTGGACAGCTCGACGAACACTGAAGCTTTCTTT
.	TRBV5-1	.	TRBJ1-4	CASSLGRGLEKLFF	TGCGCCAGCAGCTTGGGTAGGGGTTTGGAAAAACTGTTTTTT
once	TRBV4-2	.	TRBJ1-1	CASSQDQARNTEAFF	TGTGCCAGCAGCCAAGATCAGGCGCGTAACACTGAAGCTTTCTTT
.	TRBV10-2	TRBD1	TRBJ1-4	CASSGYRGEANEKLFF	TGCGCCAGCAGTGGTTACAGGGGTGAGGCTAATGAAAAACTGTTTTTT
.	TRBV27	TRBD1	TRBJ1-2	CASSSQGGRGNYGYTF	TGTGCCAGCAGTTCCCAGGGAGGCAGGGGGAACTATGGCTACACCTTC
many	TRBV4-3	.	TRBJ1-6	CASSQDHAHSDSPLHF	TGCGCCAGCAGCCAAGATCACGCTCATAGTGATTCACCCCTCCACTTT
.	TRBV7-6	TRBD1	TRBJ2-7	CASSSQGSEQYF	TGTGCCAGCAGTTCACAGGGGAGCGAGCAGTACTTC
.	TRBV3-1/TRBV3-2	.	TRBJ2-5	CASSQDAGYSQETQYF	TGTGCCAGCAGCCAAGATGCGGGGTATAGTCAAGAGACCCAGTACTTC
.	TRBV25-1	.	TRBJ1-1	CASSAPQGRANTEAFF	TGTGCCAGCAGTGCCCCACAGGGACGGGCGAACACTGAAGCTTTCTTT
.	TRBV6-1	.	TRBJ1-5	CASSEAGASNQPQHF	TGTGCCAGCAGTGAAGCTGGGGCGAGCAATCAGCCCCAGCATTTT
.	TRBV6-1	TRBD2	TRBJ2-3	CASSEKIAGGWADTQYF	TGTGCCAGCAGTGAAAAGATTGCGGGGGGCTGGGCAGATACGCAGTATTTT
few	TRBV7-2	TRBD1	TRBJ2-7	CASSTRTGAGPFEQYF	TGTGCCAGCAGCACACGGACAGGGGCCGGCCCTTTCGAGCAGTACTTC
.	TRBV19	TRBD1	TRBJ2-7	CASSRDRGYEQYF	TGTGCCAGCTCCCGGGACAGGGGCTACGAGCAGTACTTC
.	TRBV27	.	TRBJ1-2	CASISRVGGYTF	TGTGCCAGCATCTCGAGGGTGGGTGGCTACACCTTC
.	TRBV9	.	TRBJ2-7	CASSADSLPYEQYF	TGTGCCAGCAGCGCCGACAGTTTACCCTACGAGCAGTACTTC
few	TRBV27	TRBD1	TRBJ1-3	CASSKAGGLSGNTIYF	TGTGCCAGCAGCAAAGCAGGGGGCCTATCTGGAAACACCATATATTTT
few	TRBV4-3	TRBD1	TRBJ2-7	CASSPSDRGYEQYF	TGCGCCAGCAGCCCCTCGGACAGGGGATACGAGCAGTACTTC
.	TRBV6-1	TRBD1	TRBJ2-2	CASSQTGAGELFF	TGTGCCAGCAGTCAAACAGGGGCCGGGGAGCTGTTTTTT
.	TRBV7-6	TRBD1	TRBJ2-1	CASSTPPTYRDRGHNEQFF	TGTGCCAGCAGCACCCCGCCAACTTACCGGGACAGGGGACACAATGAGCAGTTCTTC
.	TRBV5-1	TRBD1	TRBJ2-2	CASSGRTGNTGELFF	TGCGCCAGCAGCGGCCGGACAGGGAACACCGGGGAGCTGTTTTTT
.	TRBV2	.	TRBJ1-3	CASSTRGPRGNTIYF	TGTGCCAGCAGTACCCGCGGGCCGCGCGGAAACACCATATATTTT
many	TRBV7-9	.	TRBJ1-1	CASSLARGYTEAFF	TGTGCCAGCAGCTTAGCCCGGGGGTACACTGAAGCTTTCTTT
.	TRBV12-3/TRBV12-4	.	TRBJ1-1	CASSLIRTEAFF	TGTGCCAGCAGTTTAATTCGGACAGAAGCTTTCTTT
.	TRBV5-4	.	TRBJ1-1	CASSLAGNTEAFF	TGTGCCAGCAGCTTGGCAGGGAACACTGAAGCTTTCTTT
.	TRBV28	TRBD1	TRBJ1-2	CASSFGTGRIGGYTF	TGTGCCAGCAGTTTCGGGACAGGGAGAATTGGTGGCTACACCTTC
.	TRBV7-6	TRBD1	TRBJ2-1	CASSRTGTGTYNEQFF	TGTGCCAGCAGCCGGACCGGGACAGGGACCTACAATGAGCAGTTCTTC
.	TRBV28	.	TRBJ2-1	CAIKQYFTYNEQFF	TGTGCCATCAAACAGTACTTCACCTACAATGAGCAGTTCTTC
.	TRBV24-1	.	TRBJ2-1	CATQEGGREVFEQFF	TGTGCCACCCAGGAGGGGGGACGGGAGGTGTTTGAGCAGTTCTTC
.	TRBV5-1	TRBD2	TRBJ2-3	CASSLSGTSTDTQYF	TGCGCCAGCAGCCTTAGCGGGACTAGCACAGATACGCAGTATTTT
.	TRBV9	TRBD1	TRBJ2-3	CASSDHRGTDTQYF	TGTGCCAGCAGCGACCACAGGGGGACAGATACGCAGTATTTT
.	TRBV28	TRBD1	TRBJ2-3	CASSSGGASTDTQYF	TGTGCCAGCAGTTCAGGGGGCGCGAGCACAGATACGCAGTATTTT
.	TRBV19	.	TRBJ1-2	CASSIRSYGYTF	TGTGCCAGTAGTATACGGAGCTATGGCTACACCTTC